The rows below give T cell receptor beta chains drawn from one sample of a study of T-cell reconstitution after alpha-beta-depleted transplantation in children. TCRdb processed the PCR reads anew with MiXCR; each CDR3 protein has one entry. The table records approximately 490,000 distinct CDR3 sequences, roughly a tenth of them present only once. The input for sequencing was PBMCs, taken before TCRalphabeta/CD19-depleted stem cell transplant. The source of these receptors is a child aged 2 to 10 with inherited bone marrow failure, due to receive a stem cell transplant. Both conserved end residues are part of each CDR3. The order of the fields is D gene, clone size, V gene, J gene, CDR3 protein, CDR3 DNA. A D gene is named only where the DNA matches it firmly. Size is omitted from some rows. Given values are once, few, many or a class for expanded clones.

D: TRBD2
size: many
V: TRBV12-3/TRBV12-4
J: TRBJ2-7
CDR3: CASSLVGRRNEQYF
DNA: TGTGCCAGCAGTTTAGTCGGGAGGCGTAACGAGCAGTACTTC

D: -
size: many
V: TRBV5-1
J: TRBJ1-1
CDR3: CASSWRQEDTTEAFF
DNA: TGCGCCAGCAGCTGGCGACAGGAAGACACCACTGAAGCTTTCTTT

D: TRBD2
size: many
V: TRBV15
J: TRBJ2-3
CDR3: CATSSGAGAISTDTQYF
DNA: TGTGCCACCAGCAGTGGGGCGGGAGCCATTAGCACAGATACGCAGTATTTT

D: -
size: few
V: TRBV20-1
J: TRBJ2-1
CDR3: CSARDGDRDYNEQFF
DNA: TGCAGTGCTAGAGATGGAGACCGGGACTACAATGAGCAGTTCTTC

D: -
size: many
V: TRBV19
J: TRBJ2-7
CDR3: CASSIGLDTYYEQYF
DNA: TGTGCCAGTAGTATTGGCCTAGATACCTACTACGAGCAGTACTTC

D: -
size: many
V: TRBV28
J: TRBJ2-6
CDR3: CASIDRSGANVLTF
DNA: TGTGCCAGCATCGACAGGTCTGGGGCCAACGTCCTGACTTTC

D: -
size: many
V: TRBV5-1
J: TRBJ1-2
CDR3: CASSLVQNYGYTF
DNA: TGCGCCAGCAGCTTGGTGCAGAACTATGGCTACACCTTC

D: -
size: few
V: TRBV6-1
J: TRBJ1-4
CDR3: CASRSWGSGEKLFF
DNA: TGTGCCAGCAGATCATGGGGGTCCGGTGAAAAACTGTTTTTT

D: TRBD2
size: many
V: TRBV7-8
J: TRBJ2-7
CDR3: CASTLAGPAYEQYF
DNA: TGTGCCAGCACCCTAGCGGGACCCGCCTACGAGCAGTACTTC

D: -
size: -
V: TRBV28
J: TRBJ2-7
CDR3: CASSSLRGMNEQYF
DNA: TGTGCCAGCAGTTCCCTCAGGGGAATGAACGAGCAGTACTTC

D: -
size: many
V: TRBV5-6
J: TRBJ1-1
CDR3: CASSFSSFQTFF
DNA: TGTGCCAGCAGCTTTAGTAGTTTTCAGACTTTCTTT

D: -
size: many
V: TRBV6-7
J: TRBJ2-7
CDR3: CASSLTQGAGEQYF
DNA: TGTGCCAGCAGCCTAACCCAGGGTGCGGGCGAGCAGTACTTC

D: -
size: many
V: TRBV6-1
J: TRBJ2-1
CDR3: CASIGQQVWAFISEQFF
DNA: TGTGCCAGCATCGGGCAGCAGGTCTGGGCTTTCATCAGTGAGCAGTTCTTC

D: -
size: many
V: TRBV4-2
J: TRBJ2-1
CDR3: CASSQDWVYNEQFF
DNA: TGTGCCAGCAGCCAAGACTGGGTCTACAATGAGCAGTTCTTC

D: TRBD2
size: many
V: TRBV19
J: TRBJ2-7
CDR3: CASSIRLAYSYEQYF
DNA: TGTGCCAGTAGTATCAGACTAGCGTACTCCTACGAGCAGTACTTC

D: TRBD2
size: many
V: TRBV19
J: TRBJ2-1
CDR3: CASSNGLAVYNEQFF
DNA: TGTGCCAGTTCCAACGGACTAGCGGTTTACAATGAGCAGTTCTTC

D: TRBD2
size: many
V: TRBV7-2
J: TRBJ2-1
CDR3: CASSHGLGGEQFF
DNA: TGTGCCAGCAGCCACGGACTAGGCGGTGAGCAGTTCTTC

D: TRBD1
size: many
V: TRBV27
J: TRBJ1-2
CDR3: CASKGLGNRGRGHGYTF
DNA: TGTGCCAGCAAAGGTTTGGGAAACAGGGGGCGAGGGCATGGCTACACCTTC

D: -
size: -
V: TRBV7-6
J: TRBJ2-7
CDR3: CATSLYGQGEQYF
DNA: TGTGCCACCTCCTTATACGGGCAGGGCGAGCAGTACTTC

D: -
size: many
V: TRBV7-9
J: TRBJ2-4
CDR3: CASSWGDKNIQYF
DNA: TGTGCCAGCAGCTGGGGGGACAAAAACATTCAGTACTTC

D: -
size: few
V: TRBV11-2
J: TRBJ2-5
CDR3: CASSVGLLQETQYF
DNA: TGTGCCAGCAGCGTCGGACTGCTCCAAGAGACCCAGTACTTC

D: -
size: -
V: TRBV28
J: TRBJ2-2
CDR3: CASSPQFTGELFF
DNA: TGTGCCAGCAGTCCCCAGTTCACCGGGGAGCTGTTTTTT

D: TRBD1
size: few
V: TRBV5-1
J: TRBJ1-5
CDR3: CASSLNQGDQPQHF
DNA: TGCGCCAGCAGCTTGAACCAGGGGGATCAGCCCCAGCATTTT

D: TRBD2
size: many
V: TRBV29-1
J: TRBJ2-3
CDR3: CSVGGGRESTDTQYF
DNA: TGCAGCGTTGGCGGCGGGAGGGAGAGCACAGATACGCAGTATTTT

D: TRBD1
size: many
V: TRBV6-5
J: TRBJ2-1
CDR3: CASRDRVHEQFF
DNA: TGTGCCAGCAGGGACAGGGTCCATGAGCAGTTCTTC